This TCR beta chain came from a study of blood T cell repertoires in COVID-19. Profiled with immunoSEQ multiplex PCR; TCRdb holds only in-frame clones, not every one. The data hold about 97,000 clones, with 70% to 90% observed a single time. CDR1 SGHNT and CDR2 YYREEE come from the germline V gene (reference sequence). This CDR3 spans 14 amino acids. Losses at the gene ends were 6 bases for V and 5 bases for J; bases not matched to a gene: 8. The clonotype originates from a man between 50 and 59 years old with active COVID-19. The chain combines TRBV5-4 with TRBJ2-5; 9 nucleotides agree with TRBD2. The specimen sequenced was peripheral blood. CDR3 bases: TGTGCCAGCACGCCACTAGCGGGCAGTGAGACCCAGTACTTC. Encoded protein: CASTPLAGSETQYF.